The sequence of this T cell receptor (beta chain) was determined in a study of T cell responses to AZD1222 COVID-19 vaccine. Regarding the study as a whole: Spike-spanning, vaccine-associated CD4 TCRs were dominant at 160-218 and 743-854. Donors were mostly white British, more females; clonal diversity possibly underestimated. The study reported that nearly half of spike-specific TCRs target unmutated variant regions. After the peak T cell response, and only then, were repertoires sampled.

Looked up from germline, CDR1 is KGHSH and CDR2 is LQKENI. The CDR3 consists of 15 residues. The V gene lost 6 bases and the J gene lost 3 bases, with 15 bases spanning the gap. TCRdb's copy holds only in-frame clones and misses some; the assay was immunoSEQ multiplex PCR. Of fewer than 100,000 clones in the sample, roughly 90% were seen once. Turning to this clone: Its antigen is still unknown.

V usage is TRBV18 and J usage is TRBJ1-5, with a possible D match to TRBD1 (6 bases). This TCR was sampled from an adult who received the AZD1222 COVID-19 vaccine. The specimen comprised peripheral blood, sampled 28 days after the second AZD1222 dose. CDR3 loop: CASSGTPGDNQPQHF. The DNA of the CDR3 is TGTGCCAGCTCCGGGACCCCAGGGGACAATCAGCCCCAGCATTTT.